This T cell receptor beta chain derives from a study of cytomegalovirus exposure and HLA in healthy donors. Study information: In a later analysis, it was reported that the approximately 110 validation repertoires had been produced on the same platform as the 666 repertoires belonging to the first cohort.

The data were produced by immunoSEQ multiplex PCR, yet TCRdb's version contains in-frame clones alone and is incomplete. In the table there are about 150,000 clones, about 94% of which are singletons. Per germline, CDR1 SGHRS and CDR2 YFSETQ. Trimming pared 2 bases from V and 0 bases from J, leaving 5 bases between. CDR3 length: 14 residues. Only one count was recorded for this clone. Sample: PBMCs. The chain recombines TRBV5-1 with TRBJ2-2; D remains unclear. The TCR originated in a young man in good health and CMV-seropositive. This CDR3 reads CASSLLANTGELFF. For the CDR3, the DNA is TGCGCCAGCAGCTTACTGGCGAACACCGGGGAGCTGTTTTTT.